The table lists the clone carrying this T cell receptor beta chain with many counts. The antigen remains unidentified. There are 13 residues in the CDR3. Germline assignment: CDR1 SNHLY and CDR2 FYNNEI. V was trimmed by 4 bases and J by 1 base, leaving 6 bases between them. A universal primer site came from template switching; cDNA carried unique molecular identifiers. TCRdb processed the 5' RACE reads anew with MiXCR; each CDR3 protein has one entry. The repertoire includes about 890,000 distinct CDR3 sequences, 9% to 15% of them detected once, and 1.5% to 2% sits in the top ten. This entry comes from a study of identical twins. The donor group consisted entirely of healthy Caucasians. Study results and caveats: The authors drew conclusions from cross-sectional statistical analysis rather than following the same donors. There was more out-of-frame TCR alpha sharing in monozygotic twins than models estimated.

These same records also appear under a second study, on yellow fever vaccine responses in identical twins.

The sequence was collected from a woman aged 18-29 years in good health. This chain connects TRBV2 to TRBJ2-3; no clear D. The material sequenced was PBMCs. The CDR3 sequence is CASSGQGTDTQYF. In DNA form, the CDR3 reads TGTGCCAGCAGTGGGCAGGGCACAGATACGCAGTATTTT.